This T cell receptor beta chain was documented in a study of PD-L1 blockade in urothelial cancer. Method: immunoSEQ multiplex PCR; TCRdb's copy keeps in-frame clones and lacks some. The table includes some 56,000 clones, over 75% detected once. CDR3 length: 14 amino acids. The ends lost 6 bases at V and 10 bases at J; junction bases unmatched: 10. From germline, CDR1 is MDHEN and CDR2 SYDVKM. The time point denotes: pretreatment peripheral blood. This rearrangement joins TRBV28 to TRBJ2-1; 9 positions match TRBD2. This TCR was sampled from a man between 65 and 85 years old with urothelial cancer. The sample consisted of PBMCs, taken around atezolizumab (anti-PD-L1) treatment. CDR3 in amino acids: CASSGTSYGREQFF. The DNA for the CDR3 is TGTGCCAGCAGCGGGACTAGCTATGGTCGCGAGCAGTTCTTC.